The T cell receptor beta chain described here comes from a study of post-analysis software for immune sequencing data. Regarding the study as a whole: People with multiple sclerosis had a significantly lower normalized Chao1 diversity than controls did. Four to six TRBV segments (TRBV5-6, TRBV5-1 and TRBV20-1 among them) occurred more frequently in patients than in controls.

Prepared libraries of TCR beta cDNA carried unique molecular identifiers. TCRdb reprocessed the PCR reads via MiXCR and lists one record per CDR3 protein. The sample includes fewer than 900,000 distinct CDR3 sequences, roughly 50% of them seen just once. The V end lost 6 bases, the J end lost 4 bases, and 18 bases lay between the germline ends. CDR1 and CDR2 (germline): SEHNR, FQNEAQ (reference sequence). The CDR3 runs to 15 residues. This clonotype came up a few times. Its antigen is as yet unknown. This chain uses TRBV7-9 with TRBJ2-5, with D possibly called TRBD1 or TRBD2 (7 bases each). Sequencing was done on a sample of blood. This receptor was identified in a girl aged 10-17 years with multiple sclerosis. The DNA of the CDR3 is TGTGCCAGCAGGGGGGGGACAGAGACCGGAGAGACCCAGTACTTC. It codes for CASRGGTETGETQYF.